The entry below gives a single T cell receptor (beta chain) sequence along with its context. The sample originates from a study of blood T cell repertoires in COVID-19. Study-level background: The origin of the acute and convalescent COVID-19 samples was the United States, Italy and Spain. PBMCs, B-cell-depleted T cells, or T cells provided the cDNA or gDNA that made up the material.

The table came from immunoSEQ multiplex PCR; TCRdb's copy has only in-frame clones and leaves some out. The repertoire consists of approximately 350,000 clones, with about 88% occurring once and the leading ten covering 7% to 7.5%. V lost 10 bases and J lost 4, with 13 bases in between. The CDR3 runs 13 residues. The V gene's germline CDR1 is LNHDA and CDR2 SQIVND (reference sequence). The chain couples TRBV19 to TRBJ1-4, with D perhaps matching TRBD1 (5 bases). The source material was peripheral blood. This clonotype originated in a woman in her sixties with COVID-19, enrolled during active disease. CDR3 bases: TGTGCCACACAAGGGGTAAATAATGAAAAACTGTTTTTT. It encodes CATQGVNNEKLFF.